These 18 T cell receptor beta chains originate from one sample sequenced in a study of regulatory T cells in long-lasting Graves disease. Time point here: newly diagnosed GD, antithyroid drugs for less than 3 months. After RNA was extracted from PBMCs, the TCR library was made from it. The authors built TCR beta libraries using iRepertoire HTBI primers and Arm-PCR of CDR3 regions. TCRdb fed the multiplex PCR reads into MiXCR, producing one record per CDR3 protein. The sample records 360,000 or so distinct CDR3 sequences, over 15% being singletons. The same specimen was also included in a second study, on T cells in Graves' hyperthyroidism and ophthalmopathy.

The sample here was peripheral blood mononuclear cells (PBMCs), taken at new diagnosis, from a patient treated with antithyroid drugs. The source of these receptors is a man between 35 and 55 years old with Graves disease.

The chain combines TRBV25-1 with TRBJ1-2, with 10 bases aligning to TRBD1. V was clipped by 3 bases and J by 8 bases; unmatched bases: 9. Germline V gene data show CDR1 as MGHDK and CDR2 as SYGVNS. This CDR3 region has 15 residues. This chain's CDR3 is CASSDHGTGERGYTF. CDR3 nucleotide sequence: TGTGCCAGCAGTGACCACGGGACAGGGGAAAGAGGCTACACCTTC.

This clonotype was seen repeatedly, ten times or more. This rearrangement joins TRBV28 to TRBJ1-5, with a weak D call TRBD1 (5 bases). CDR1 MDHEN and CDR2 SYDVKM come from the germline V gene. Trimming shortened V by 2 bases and J by 11 bases, and 16 bases separated the two germline ends. The CDR3 runs 14 residues. The CDR3 bases are TGTGCCAGCAGTTTAGTGATGACAGCGCGCACCCAGCATTTT. Its protein is CASSLVMTARTQHF.

This clonotype has a handful of counts. The gene calls are TRBV28 and TRBJ1-2; D is uncertain. The CDR3 spans 14 residues. Germline assignment: CDR1 MDHEN and CDR2 SYDVKM. Trimming left V 3 bases short and J 2 bases short, with 10 bases between. The CDR3 nucleotides are TGTGCCAGCAGTTTGTACCACGGAAACTATGGCTACACCTTC. Amino acids: CASSLYHGNYGYTF.

The V call is TRBV6-1, the J call TRBJ1-4, with no clear D. CDR3 length: 12 residues. The germline V gene has CDR1 MNHNS and CDR2 SASEGT. Trimming stripped 7 bases from V and 8 bases from J, with 11 bases between. The CDR3 here is CASTIIREKLFF. The DNA of the CDR3 is TGTGCCAGCACCATCATTCGGGAAAAACTGTTTTTT.

This clonotype was seen a single time. This CDR3 reads CASSPDRPQAQYF. Written as DNA, the CDR3 is TGCGCCAGCAGCCCGGACAGGCCCCAGGCCCAGTACTTC. The rearrangement uses TRBV5-1 and TRBJ2-5; 7 bases align to TRBD1. Per the germline V gene, CDR1 is SGHRS and CDR2 is YFSETQ. J gave up 9 bases and V 4 bases, and 9 bases lay outside the gene matches. The CDR3 is 13 residues long.

This clonotype was detected once. The rearrangement joins TRBV6-1 to TRBJ1-3; a weak D match, TRBD1 (5 bases). The CDR3 length is 14 residues. V lost 9 bases, J lost 0 bases, and 12 bases lay in between. CDR1 is MNHNS, CDR2 SASEGT, per germline. The DNA of the CDR3 is TGTGCCAGTCAACAGGAGTTCTCTGGAAACACCATATATTTT. Amino acid sequence: CASQQEFSGNTIYF.

This chain connects TRBV6-2 or TRBV6-3 to TRBJ2-3, with D possibly being TRBD1 or TRBD2 (5 bases each). The germline CDR1 and CDR2 sequences are MNHEY and SVGEGT. The CDR3 extends over 15 amino acids. V lost 6 bases to trimming and J lost 1 base, with 14 bases between them. The CDR3 nucleotides read TGTGCCAGCAGCCACGAGGGGCTAGGCACAGATACGCAGTATTTT. Amino acids: CASSHEGLGTDTQYF.

This clonotype was detected many times. V is TRBV7-9 and J is TRBJ1-6; D may be TRBD1 (5 bases). Germline CDR1 SEHNR, CDR2 FQNEAQ (reference sequence). This CDR3 comprises 14 residues. Deletions cut 5 bases from V and 10 bases from J, with 15 bases between. The CDR3 DNA sequence: TGTGCCAGCAGCCGACCGGCGTGGGGGTCACCCCTCCACTTT. Protein product: CASSRPAWGSPLHF. Looking up the rest from reference TRBV7-9 and TRBJ1-6 gives the full variable domain: DTGVSQNPRHKITKRGQNVTFRCDPISEHNRLYWYRQTLGQGPEFLTYFQNEAQLEKSRLLSDRFSAERPKGSFSTLEIQRTEQGDSAMYLCASSRPAWGSPLHFGNGTRLTVT.

Of note for this clonotype: A much larger clone lies one base from this, so it may be a read error. Given the absence of the conserved phenylalanine or tryptophan at the CDR3 end, a read error is likely. This chain joins TRBV19 and TRBJ1-5, with a possible D match to TRBD1 (5 bases). Germline CDR1 LNHDA, CDR2 SQIVND (reference sequence). Trimming left V 4 bases short and J 7 bases short, with 14 bases between. The CDR3 spans 14 residues. DNA of the CDR3: TGTGCCAGTAGTAACCCCAGGGCTCGACAGCCCCAGCATATT. It specifies CASSNPRARQPQHI.

This clonotype was recorded at least ten times. The chain is built from TRBV28 and TRBJ2-1; 7 bases match TRBD1. From germline, CDR1 is MDHEN and CDR2 SYDVKM. After removal of 9 bases from V and 3 bases from J, the junction contained 8 bases not matched to a gene. The CDR3 spans 14 residues. Here the CDR3 reads CASTTGTVYNEQFF. Written as DNA, the CDR3 is TGTGCCAGTACAACCGGGACAGTCTACAATGAGCAGTTCTTC.

Of note for this clonotype: A single base separates this from a much larger clone, so it may be a read error. This chain links TRBV7-2 with TRBJ2-5; D may be TRBD1 (5 bases). CDR3 length: 12 amino acids. Germline CDR1 is SGHTA and CDR2 is FQGNSA. The CDR3 DNA follows: TGTGCCAGCGGGGTTACAGGAGAGACCCGGTACTTC. This gives the protein CASGVTGETRYF.

This clonotype was seen ten or more times. The chain uses TRBV7-2 and TRBJ2-1; D ambiguous. Per germline, CDR1 SGHTA and CDR2 FQGNSA. CDR3 length: 14 amino acids. V was clipped by 1 base and J by 8 bases, with 12 bases between them. DNA for the CDR3: TGTGCCAGCAGCTTAGATACCCGTGCCCATGAGCAGTTCTTC. As protein: CASSLDTRAHEQFF. Looking up the rest from reference TRBV7-2 and TRBJ2-1 gives the full variable domain: GAGVSQSPSNKVTEKGKDVELRCDPISGHTALYWYRQSLGQGLEFLIYFQGNSAPDKSGLPSDRFSAERTGGSVSTLTIQRTQQEDSAVYLCASSLDTRAHEQFFGPGTRLTVL.

This clonotype was observed at least ten times. The CDR3 DNA is TGTGCCAGCAGTTTATTTGTCCGACAGGGGAGCAATGAGCAGTTCTTC. Protein: CASSLFVRQGSNEQFF. V and J are TRBV27 and TRBJ2-5, with TRBD1 identical over 8 bases. The J call may be in error: the DNA end matches TRBJ2-1 better. Germline values: CDR1 MNHEY, CDR2 SMNVEV (reference sequence). CDR3 length equals 16 residues.

The genes are TRBV12-3 or TRBV12-4 and TRBJ2-2, with D possibly matching TRBD1 (5 bases). The CDR3 sequence is 15 residues long. V gave up 4 bases and J gave up 5 bases, with 14 bases separating them. The DNA for the CDR3 is TGTGCCAGCAGTTCCCGGGCAGGGCAAACCGGGGAGCTGTTTTTT. Its protein is CASSSRAGQTGELFF.

This clonotype showed up many times. The chain employs TRBV5-4 and TRBJ2-3; D remains ambiguous. The CDR3 is made up of 16 amino acids. Germline-derived CDR1 and CDR2 are SGHNT and YYREEE (reference sequence). V lost 5 bases, J lost 2 bases, and 18 bases lay in between. In DNA, the CDR3 is TGTGCCAGCAGTTCCTCTTCCCAACTGATCACAGATACGCAGTATTTT. Translated, it gives CASSSSSQLITDTQYF.

This clonotype has a count of ten or more. The chain uses TRBV6-1 and TRBJ2-5; 8 bases are shared with TRBD1. Trimming took 10 bases from V and 5 from J; bases not matched to a gene: 15. CDR3 length: 15 amino acids. Per the germline V gene, CDR1 is MNHNS and CDR2 is SASEGT. CDR3: CATHRTTGGWETQYF. The DNA for the CDR3 is TGTGCCACTCACCGTACAACAGGGGGTTGGGAGACCCAGTACTTC.

Ten or more counts support this clonotype. The chain employs TRBV18 and TRBJ1-1; 9 bases are a match to TRBD1. Looked up from germline, CDR1 is KGHSH and CDR2 is LQKENI. The CDR3 runs 14 residues. Trimming cost V 5 bases and J 8 bases; bases outside gene matches: 9. The CDR3 sequence is CASSFGQGSAEAFF. CDR3 nucleotides: TGTGCCAGCTCATTCGGACAGGGGTCGGCAGAAGCTTTCTTT.

This chain uses TRBV10-1 with TRBJ2-2; weak D call: TRBD1 (6 bases). Looked up from germline, CDR1 is WNHNN and CDR2 is SYGVQD (reference sequence). This CDR3 region has 15 residues. The V gene lost 8 bases and the J gene lost 2 bases, with 15 bases spanning the gap. The CDR3 spells CASGAGRGNTGELFF. The CDR3 DNA reads as TGCGCCAGCGGAGCCGGCAGGGGCAACACCGGGGAGCTGTTTTTT.